The present T cell receptor beta chain was sequenced within a study of blood T cell repertoires in COVID-19. Study-wide background: COVID-19 samples collected from the United States, Italy and Spain covered acute and convalescent phases. PBMCs, B-cell-depleted T cells, or T cells were the source of the cDNA or gDNA that made up the material.

V lost 5 bases and J lost 2; bases outside the gene matches: 8. CDR1 GTSNPN and CDR2 SVGIG come from the germline V gene (reference sequence). The CDR3 is 15 amino acids. As originally analysed: Reference gene primer amplification gave estimated nucleated cell counts. Some clones are missing from TCRdb's copy, which holds only in-frame ones; the method was immunoSEQ multiplex PCR. Clone size and V and J calls were adopted from that table, with D and trimming inferred from the DNA. The data show 250,000 to 350,000 clones, about 89% seen once. This clone was seen just once. This TCR was recovered from a man younger than 40 with acute or convalescent COVID-19. Sequencing used peripheral blood. The chain recombines TRBV30 with TRBJ2-5, with TRBD1 identical over 10 bases. Here the CDR3 reads CAWDPGQGQQETQYF. In DNA form, the CDR3 reads TGTGCCTGGGATCCGGGACAGGGGCAACAAGAGACCCAGTACTTC.